A single sample gave rise to the 10 T cell receptor beta chains below, sequenced in a study of Graves' ophthalmopathy and Graves' hyperthyroidism. Amplification of the TCR beta CDR3 regions used RNA transcripts (as template). Amplification began with first-round RT-PCR using HTBI primers, then second-round multiplex PCR was performed. In TCRdb, the multiplex PCR reads were re-called with MiXCR into one record per CDR3 protein. The data contain 650,000 to 800,000 distinct CDR3 sequences, 35% to 45% of them seen just once; the ten biggest clones take up around 3%. The sample comprised peripheral blood. The receptors shown here come from an adult man with Graves' ophthalmopathy.

The chain employs TRBV14 and TRBJ2-3; 8 bases map to TRBD1. CDR1 and CDR2 from the germline V gene are SGHDN and FVKESK. V trimming: 5 bases; J trimming: 2 bases; junction bases outside the gene matches: 6. The CDR3 covers 15 residues. As DNA, the CDR3 is TGTGCCAGCAGCACCAGGACAGGGCCCACAGATACGCAGTATTTT. Protein product: CASSTRTGPTDTQYF.

This chain uses TRBV6-5 with TRBJ1-2; the D is unclear. With 8 bases removed from V and 2 bases from J, the gap between germline ends came to 15 bases. CDR3 size: 14 residues. From germline, CDR1 is MNHEY and CDR2 SVGAGI. The CDR3 spells CASVVGTANYGYTF. CDR3 nucleotide sequence: TGTGCCAGCGTAGTTGGAACAGCCAACTATGGCTACACCTTC.

This clonotype was detected many times. V and J are TRBV5-8 and TRBJ1-1; TRBD1 matches at 8 bases. The germline gives CDR1 SGHTS, CDR2 YDEGEE. V dropped 3 bases and J dropped 3; count of bases not matched to a gene: 4. The CDR3 runs 14 residues. CDR3 sequence reads: CASSSGTGYTEAFF. CDR3 in DNA: TGTGCCAGCAGCTCAGGGACAGGTTACACTGAAGCTTTCTTT.

This clonotype was seen at least ten times. The chain has TRBV29-1 and TRBJ1-2; D is undetermined. The CDR3 spans 18 residues. Germline-derived CDR1 and CDR2 are SQVTM and ANQGSEA. V gave up 4 bases and J gave up 4 bases, with 28 bases separating them. CDR3 DNA: TGCAGCGTTGCCCCCCGTTGGGCCGGGAGGCAGGCATCCTATGGCTACACCTTC. Protein sequence: CSVAPRWAGRQASYGYTF.

This clonotype was picked up a small number of times. The chain couples TRBV27 to TRBJ2-5; TRBD2 might be the D (5 bases). The CDR3 sequence is 14 residues long. Germline CDR1 MNHEY, CDR2 SMNVEV (reference sequence). The germline V and J ends were trimmed by 6 bases and 6 bases, with 17 bases remaining between them. The CDR3, as DNA: TGTGCCAGCAGCCCGGCCGAGGGTTGGAAGACCCAGTACTTC. Its translation is CASSPAEGWKTQYF.

The chain links TRBV7-2 to TRBJ2-5, with 12 bases aligning to TRBD2. Germline loops: CDR1 SGHTA, CDR2 FQGNSA. This CDR3 comprises 17 residues. V was clipped by 3 bases and J by 2 bases; unmatched bases: 7. Here the CDR3 reads CASSLAGLAGPQETQYF. CDR3 bases: TGTGCCAGCAGCTTGGCCGGACTAGCGGGACCGCAAGAGACCCAGTACTTC.

In this sample, this clonotype turned up many times. The chain has TRBV29-1 and TRBJ2-7; D uncertain. This CDR3 has 12 residues. V was pared by 2 bases and J by 2 bases, with 7 bases between. In germline, CDR1 is SQVTM, CDR2 ANQGSEA. For the CDR3, the DNA is TGCAGCGTTGAACTGAGGCCCTACGAGCAGTACTTC. Protein sequence: CSVELRPYEQYF.

The chain recombines TRBV19 with TRBJ1-2; no definite D call. V shed 3 bases and J shed 1 base, with 12 bases lying between them. Germline CDR1 reads LNHDA; CDR2 reads SQIVND (reference sequence). This CDR3 has 15 amino acids. CDR3 protein: CASSIGSLINYGYTF. The DNA of the CDR3 is TGTGCCAGTAGTATTGGGTCCCTTATTAACTATGGCTACACCTTC.

Note on this clonotype: One junction end does not reproduce the germline sequence, and a read error may be involved. The chain has TRBV10-2 and TRBJ1-2; perhaps TRBD1 as D (5 bases). There are 13 residues in the CDR3. Germline values: CDR1 WSHSY, CDR2 SAAADI. CDR3 loop: CTSSGGTVGGYTF. The CDR3 region has the DNA TGTACCAGCAGTGGCGGGACGGTGGGGGGCTACACCTTC.

The rearrangement uses TRBV7-6 and TRBJ2-5, with TRBD1 identical over 7 bases. Germline V gene data show CDR1 as SGHVS and CDR2 as FNYEAQ. J gave up 5 bases and V 6 bases, and 15 bases lay outside the gene matches. The CDR3 consists of 16 residues. CDR3 bases: TGTGCCAGCAGTCGTTCGAGGGGGCCAAAGGTGGAGACCCAGTACTTC. This encodes CASSRSRGPKVETQYF.